Following are 15 T cell receptor beta chains from one sample sequenced in a study of regulatory T cells in long-lasting Graves disease. Through Arm-PCR of CDR3 regions and iRepertoire HTBI primers, TCR beta libraries were built. TCRdb used MiXCR to reprocess the multiplex PCR reads, holding one entry per CDR3 protein. The sample holds roughly 500,000 distinct CDR3 sequences, under 25% seen once. Time point denoted: persistent/refractory GD, antithyroid drugs over 5 years with positive TRAb. From PBMCs, RNA was extracted and then used to make the TCR library. Sequences were derived from peripheral blood mononuclear cells (PBMCs), sampled when the disease was refractory, from a patient treated with antithyroid drugs. These receptor sequences come from a female donor with Graves disease.

Here the CDR3 reads CSVMGLAGAGETQYF. The CDR3 DNA reads as TGCAGCGTGATGGGACTAGCGGGAGCAGGGGAGACCCAGTACTTC. The gene calls are TRBV29-1 and TRBJ2-5; 14 nucleotides line up with TRBD2. The V gene end was trimmed by 6 bases and the J gene end by 5 bases; junction bases not matched to a gene: 8. CDR3 size: 15 residues. CDR1 SQVTM and CDR2 ANQGSEA come from the germline V gene.

About this clonotype: The DNA is left out, because the CDR3 cannot be placed on it with certainty; the CDR3 is given as TCRdb lists it. V and J are TRBV27 and TRBJ2-3; the table names TRBD2, a call not compared with the DNA. The CDR3 is 14 residues long, counting both termini. Germline V gene lookup returns CDR1 MNHEY and CDR2 SMNVEV (reference sequence). CDR3 sequence: CASSSSDRRDTQYF.

A few counts support this clonotype. This chain links TRBV14 with TRBJ2-5; the D call may be TRBD1 or TRBD2 (5 bases each). This CDR3 is 10 amino acids long. Germline V gives CDR1 SGHDN, CDR2 FVKESK. Trimming took 8 bases from V and 4 from J, leaving 5 bases between them. CDR3: CASGGETQYF. The CDR3 region has the DNA TGTGCCAGCGGGGGAGAGACCCAGTACTTC.

The chain is built from TRBV5-4 and TRBJ2-7; 8 nucleotides align to TRBD2. After removal of 4 bases from V and 5 bases from J, the junction contained 11 bases not matched to a gene. CDR1 SGHNT and CDR2 YYREEE come from the germline V gene (reference sequence). The CDR3 runs to 15 residues. For the CDR3, the DNA is TGTGCCAGCAGCGTGAGTAGCGGGAACACACACGAGCAGTACTTC. Amino acids: CASSVSSGNTHEQYF. The full variable domain, with the rest looked up from reference TRBV5-4 and TRBJ2-7, is ETGVTQSPTHLIKTRGQQVTLRCSSQSGHNTVSWYQQALGQGPQFIFQYYREEENGRGNFPPRFSGLQFPNYSSELNVNALELDDSALYLCASSVSSGNTHEQYFGPGTRLTVT.

There are many counts of this clonotype. The rearrangement links TRBV28 to TRBJ2-7, with D possibly being TRBD1 or TRBD2 (6 bases each). Per the germline V gene, CDR1 is MDHEN and CDR2 is SYDVKM. V lost 2 bases, J lost 5 bases, and 16 bases lay in between. The CDR3 runs to 15 residues. The CDR3 region is CASSLGGPVWHEQYF. In DNA, the CDR3 is TGTGCCAGCAGTTTAGGGGGGCCTGTTTGGCACGAGCAGTACTTC.

This clonotype was picked up a small number of times. The chain recombines TRBV5-1 with TRBJ2-1; a weak D match, TRBD1 (5 bases). V was pared by 4 bases and J by 6 bases, with 20 bases between. CDR1 is SGHRS and CDR2 is YFSETQ in the germline V gene. This CDR3 has 16 amino acids. CDR3 DNA sequence: TGCGCCAGCAGCACATCAGGGTGGTCTTGGGGCAATGAGCAGTTCTTC. Its translation: CASSTSGWSWGNEQFF.

The rearrangement joins TRBV5-1 to TRBJ2-7; TRBD2 aligns across 7 bases. The CDR3 contains 15 residues. Germline loops: CDR1 SGHRS, CDR2 YFSETQ. J lost 0 bases, V lost 2 bases, and 5 bases had no gene match. CDR3 amino acids: CASSFKAGPSYEQYF. CDR3 DNA sequence: TGCGCCAGCAGCTTTAAAGCGGGACCCTCCTACGAGCAGTACTTC.

In the case of this clonotype: This is likely an artifact of a read error, given a far larger clone one base away. The conserved final phenylalanine or tryptophan is absent from the CDR3, which likely points to a read error. The chain recombines TRBV12-3 or TRBV12-4 with TRBJ2-5; 8 bases agree with TRBD2. After removal of 5 bases from V and 5 bases from J, the junction contained 13 bases not matched to a gene. This CDR3 is built from 16 residues. CDR3 in amino acids: CASSGKGLGPFETQYS. CDR3 in DNA: TGTGCCAGCAGTGGCAAGGGACTAGGCCCTTTCGAGACCCAGTACTCC.

This clonotype was counted at least ten times. V and J are TRBV24-1 and TRBJ2-5; D is perhaps TRBD2 (5 bases). The germline gives CDR1 KGHDR, CDR2 SFDVKD. This CDR3 has 17 residues. Trimming took 3 bases from V and 3 from J, leaving 19 bases between them. DNA of the CDR3: TGTGCCACCAGTGATGGATACTACGGACTTCAAGAAGAGACCCAGTACTTC. It yields the protein CATSDGYYGLQEETQYF.

A word on this clonotype: A read error is possible here, since a much larger clone lies one base away. The gene calls are TRBV27 and TRBJ2-5; TRBD1 might be the D (5 bases). The germline gives CDR1 MNHEY, CDR2 SMNVEV (reference sequence). Trimming pared 5 bases from V and 1 base from J, leaving 14 bases between. The CDR3 extends over 15 amino acids. The chain's CDR3 is CASSPAGNLQETQYF. The CDR3 nucleotides are TGTGCCAGCAGTCCGGCAGGGAATCTCCAAGAGACCCAGTACTTC.

This clonotype was observed a few times. This chain links TRBV29-1 with TRBJ1-2, with D maybe TRBD1 (5 bases). V gave up 5 bases and J gave up 2 bases, with 15 bases separating them. The germline V gene has CDR1 SQVTM and CDR2 ANQGSEA. The CDR3 spans 14 residues. This chain's CDR3 is CSVPGGGTNYGYTF. The CDR3 bases are TGCAGCGTTCCCGGGGGGGGGACGAACTATGGCTACACCTTC.

In its sample, this clonotype was seen a few times. This chain connects TRBV12-3 or TRBV12-4 to TRBJ2-5; D not resolved. Trimming shortened V by 6 bases and J by 4 bases, and 18 bases separated the two germline ends. The length of the CDR3 is 15 residues. This CDR3 reads CASRIRLEHVETQYF. The CDR3 DNA reads TGTGCCAGCAGGATTCGACTCGAACACGTAGAGACCCAGTACTTC.

The chain carries TRBV20-1 and TRBJ1-1, with D possibly matching TRBD1 (5 bases). The CDR3 covers 14 residues. Trimming left V 6 bases short and J 5 bases short, with 19 bases between. Looked up from germline, CDR1 is DFQATT and CDR2 is SNEGSKA (reference sequence). For the CDR3, the DNA is TGCAGTGCAAGGGACTTTGGGAGTCGGACTGAAGCTTTCTTT. Residues: CSARDFGSRTEAFF.

This clonotype was counted a few times. The chain employs TRBV6-5 and TRBJ2-7; D unclear. Germline CDR1 reads MNHEY; CDR2 reads SVGAGI. Trimming cost V 5 bases and J 0 bases, with 5 bases left between them. This CDR3 has 12 amino acids. CDR3: CASSHYSYEQYF. The CDR3, as DNA: TGTGCCAGCAGTCACTACTCCTACGAGCAGTACTTC.

At least ten counts were recorded for this clonotype. The rearrangement uses TRBV12-3 or TRBV12-4 and TRBJ2-2; D is perhaps TRBD1 (5 bases). This CDR3 has 16 amino acids. V lost 3 bases to trimming and J lost 0 bases, with 11 bases between them. CDR3 region: CASSFGQIANTGELFF. As DNA, the CDR3 is TGTGCCAGCAGTTTTGGACAAATCGCGAACACCGGGGAGCTGTTTTTT.